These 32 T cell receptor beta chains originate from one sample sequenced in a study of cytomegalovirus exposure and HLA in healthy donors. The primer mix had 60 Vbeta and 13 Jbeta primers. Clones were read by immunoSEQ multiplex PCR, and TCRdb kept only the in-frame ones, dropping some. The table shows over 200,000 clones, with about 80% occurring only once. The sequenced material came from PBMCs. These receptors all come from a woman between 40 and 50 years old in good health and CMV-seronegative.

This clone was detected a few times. CDR3 protein: CASSDPGMADTQYF. The DNA for the CDR3 is TGCGCCAGCAGTGATCCAGGGATGGCAGATACGCAGTATTTT. The rearrangement uses TRBV10-1 and TRBJ2-3, with TRBD1 as a possible D gene (5 bases). Germline V lookup: CDR1 WNHNN, CDR2 SYGVQD (reference sequence). V lost 3 bases and J 4 bases, leaving 11 bases between the germline ends. The CDR3 spans 14 residues.

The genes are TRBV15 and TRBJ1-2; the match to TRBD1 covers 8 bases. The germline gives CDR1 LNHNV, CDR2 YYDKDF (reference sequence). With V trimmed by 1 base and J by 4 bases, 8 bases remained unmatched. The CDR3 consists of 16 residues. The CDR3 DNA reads TGTGCCACCAGCAGAGGACAGGGGCAAACCACCTATGGCTACACCTTC. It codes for CATSRGQGQTTYGYTF.

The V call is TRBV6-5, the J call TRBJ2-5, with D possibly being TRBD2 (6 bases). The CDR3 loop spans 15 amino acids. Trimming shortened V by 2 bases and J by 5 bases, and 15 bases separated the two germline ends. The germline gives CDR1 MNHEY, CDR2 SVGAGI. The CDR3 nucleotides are TGTGCCAGCAGTTACGGCGGAGGAGGGTTGGAGACCCAGTACTTC. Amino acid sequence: CASSYGGGGLETQYF.

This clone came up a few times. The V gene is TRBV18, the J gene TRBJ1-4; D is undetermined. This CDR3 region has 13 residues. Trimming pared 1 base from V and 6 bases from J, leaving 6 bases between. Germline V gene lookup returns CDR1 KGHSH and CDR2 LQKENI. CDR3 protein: CASSPRRHEKLFF. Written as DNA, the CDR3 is TGTGCCAGCTCACCACGGAGGCATGAAAAACTGTTTTTT.

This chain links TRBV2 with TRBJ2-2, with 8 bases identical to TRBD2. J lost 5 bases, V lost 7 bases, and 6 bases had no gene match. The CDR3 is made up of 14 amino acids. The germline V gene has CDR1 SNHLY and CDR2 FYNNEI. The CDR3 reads CASTVVAGTGELFF. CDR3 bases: TGTGCCAGCACGGTCGTAGCGGGAACCGGGGAGCTGTTTTTT.

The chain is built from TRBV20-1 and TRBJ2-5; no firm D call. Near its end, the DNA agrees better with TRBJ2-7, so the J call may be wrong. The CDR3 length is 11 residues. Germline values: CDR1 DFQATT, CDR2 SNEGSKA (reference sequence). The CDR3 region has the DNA TGCAGTGCTAGTCTGTGGGCCGAGCAGTACTTC. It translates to CSASLWAEQYF.

The CDR3 region is CASSRTSGGAGANVLTF. The CDR3 DNA reads TGCGCCAGCAGCCGGACTAGCGGGGGTGCTGGGGCCAACGTCCTGACTTTC. This rearrangement joins TRBV4-1 to TRBJ2-6; 13 nucleotides line up with TRBD2. CDR1 is MGHRA and CDR2 is YSYEKL in the germline V gene. This CDR3 has 17 residues. The ends lost 4 bases at V and 2 bases at J; junction bases unmatched: 2.

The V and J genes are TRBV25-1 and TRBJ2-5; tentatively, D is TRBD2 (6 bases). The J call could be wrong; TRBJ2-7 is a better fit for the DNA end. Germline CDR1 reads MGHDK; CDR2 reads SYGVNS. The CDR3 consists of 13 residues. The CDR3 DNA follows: TGTGCCAGCAGTGAGGGGACTGGCTACGAGCAGTACTTC. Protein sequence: CASSEGTGYEQYF.

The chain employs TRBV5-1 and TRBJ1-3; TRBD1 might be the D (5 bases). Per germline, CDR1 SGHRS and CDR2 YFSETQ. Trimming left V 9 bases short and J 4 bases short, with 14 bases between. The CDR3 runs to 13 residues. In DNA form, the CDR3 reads TGCGCCACCCATGACCCAGGGGGAAACACCATATATTTT. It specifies CATHDPGGNTIYF.

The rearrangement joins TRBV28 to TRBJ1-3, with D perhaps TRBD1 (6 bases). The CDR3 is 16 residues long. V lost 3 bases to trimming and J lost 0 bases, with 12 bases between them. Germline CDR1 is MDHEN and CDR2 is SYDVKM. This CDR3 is CASSLAGVSSGNTIYF. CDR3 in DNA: TGTGCCAGCAGTTTGGCAGGGGTTAGCTCTGGAAACACCATATATTTT.

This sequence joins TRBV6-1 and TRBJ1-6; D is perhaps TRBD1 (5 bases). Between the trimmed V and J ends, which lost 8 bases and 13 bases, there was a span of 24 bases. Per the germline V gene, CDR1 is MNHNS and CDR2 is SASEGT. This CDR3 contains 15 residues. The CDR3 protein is CASLSTGRDSGPLHF. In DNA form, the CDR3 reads TGTGCCAGCCTTTCGACGGGCAGGGACTCGGGGCCCCTCCACTTT.

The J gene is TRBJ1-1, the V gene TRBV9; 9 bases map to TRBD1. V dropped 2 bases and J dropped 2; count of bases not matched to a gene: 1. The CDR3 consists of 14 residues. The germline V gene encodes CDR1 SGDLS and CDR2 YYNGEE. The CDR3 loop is CASSVTGGNTEAFF. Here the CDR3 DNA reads TGTGCCAGCAGCGTGACAGGGGGAAACACTGAAGCTTTCTTT.

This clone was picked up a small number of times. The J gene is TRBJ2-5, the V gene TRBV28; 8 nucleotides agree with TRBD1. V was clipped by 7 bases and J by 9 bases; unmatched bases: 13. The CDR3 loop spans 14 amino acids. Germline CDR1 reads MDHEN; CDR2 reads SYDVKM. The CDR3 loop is CASIESRGPGAQYF. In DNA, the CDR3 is TGTGCCAGCATCGAAAGCAGGGGGCCAGGAGCCCAGTACTTC.

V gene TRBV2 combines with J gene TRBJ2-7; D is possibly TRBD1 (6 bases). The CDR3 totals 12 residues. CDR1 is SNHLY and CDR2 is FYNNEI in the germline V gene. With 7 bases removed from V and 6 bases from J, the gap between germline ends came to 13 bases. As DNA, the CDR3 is TGTGCCAGCACTGACACAGGGACCGAGCAGTACTTC. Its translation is CASTDTGTEQYF.

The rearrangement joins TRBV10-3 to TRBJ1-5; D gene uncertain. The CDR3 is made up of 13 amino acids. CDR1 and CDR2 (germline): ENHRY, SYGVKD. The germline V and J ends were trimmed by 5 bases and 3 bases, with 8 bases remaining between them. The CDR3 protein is CAISQVANQPQHF. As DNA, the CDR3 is TGTGCCATCAGTCAGGTCGCCAATCAGCCCCAGCATTTT.

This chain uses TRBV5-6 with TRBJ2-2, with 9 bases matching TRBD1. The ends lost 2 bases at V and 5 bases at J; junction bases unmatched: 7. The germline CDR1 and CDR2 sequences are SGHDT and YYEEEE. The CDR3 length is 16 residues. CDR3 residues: CASSFRDREVTGELFF. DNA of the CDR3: TGTGCCAGCAGCTTCCGGGACAGGGAGGTTACCGGGGAGCTGTTTTTT. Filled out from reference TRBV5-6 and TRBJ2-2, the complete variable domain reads DAGVTQSPTHLIKTRGQQVTLRCSPKSGHDTVSWYQQALGQGPQFIFQYYEEEERQRGNFPDRFSGHQFPNYSSELNVNALLLGDSALYLCASSFRDREVTGELFFGEGSRLTVL.

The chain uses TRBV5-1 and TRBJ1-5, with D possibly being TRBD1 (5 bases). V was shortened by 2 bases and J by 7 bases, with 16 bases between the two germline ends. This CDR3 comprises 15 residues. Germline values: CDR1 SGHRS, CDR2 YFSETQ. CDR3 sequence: CASSLGAGGNQPQHF. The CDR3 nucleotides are TGCGCCAGCAGCTTAGGGGCAGGTGGAAACCAGCCCCAGCATTTT.

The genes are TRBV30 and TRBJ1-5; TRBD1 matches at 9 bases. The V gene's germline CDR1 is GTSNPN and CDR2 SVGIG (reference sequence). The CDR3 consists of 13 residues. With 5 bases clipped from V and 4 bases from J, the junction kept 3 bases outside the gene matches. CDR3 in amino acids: CAWADRGNQPQHF. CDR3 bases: TGTGCCTGGGCGGACAGGGGAAATCAGCCCCAGCATTTT. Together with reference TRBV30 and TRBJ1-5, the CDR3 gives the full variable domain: SQTIHQWPATLVQPVGSPLSLECTVEGTSNPNLYWYRQAAGRGLQLLFYSVGIGQISSEVPQNLSASRPQDRQFILSSKKLLLSDSGFYLCAWADRGNQPQHFGDGTRLSIL.

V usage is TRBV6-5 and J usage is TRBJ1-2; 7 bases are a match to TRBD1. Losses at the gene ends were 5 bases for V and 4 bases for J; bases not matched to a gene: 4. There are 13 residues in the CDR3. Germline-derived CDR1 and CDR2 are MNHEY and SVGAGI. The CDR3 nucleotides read TGTGCCAGCAGTACAGGGGTCGGCTATGGCTACACCTTC. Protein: CASSTGVGYGYTF.

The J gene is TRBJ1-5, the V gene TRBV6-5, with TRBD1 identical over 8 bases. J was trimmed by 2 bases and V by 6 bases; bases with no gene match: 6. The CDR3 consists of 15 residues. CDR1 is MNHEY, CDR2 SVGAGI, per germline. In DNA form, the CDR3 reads TGTGCCAGCAGCCCCAGGGGGCGAGGCAATCAGCCCCAGCATTTT. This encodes CASSPRGRGNQPQHF.

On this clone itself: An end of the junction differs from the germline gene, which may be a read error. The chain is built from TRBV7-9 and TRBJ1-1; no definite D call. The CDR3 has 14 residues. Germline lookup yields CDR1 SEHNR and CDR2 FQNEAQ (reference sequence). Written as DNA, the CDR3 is TGTGCCAGCAGCTTGTTAGGACTGAACACTGAGGCTTTCTTT. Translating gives CASSLLGLNTEAFF.

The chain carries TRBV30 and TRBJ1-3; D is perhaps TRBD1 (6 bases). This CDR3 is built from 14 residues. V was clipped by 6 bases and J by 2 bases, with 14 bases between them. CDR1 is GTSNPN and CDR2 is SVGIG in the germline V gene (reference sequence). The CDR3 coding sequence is TGTGCCTGTCGGGACACCGTTCCTGGAAACACCATATATTTT. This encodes CACRDTVPGNTIYF.

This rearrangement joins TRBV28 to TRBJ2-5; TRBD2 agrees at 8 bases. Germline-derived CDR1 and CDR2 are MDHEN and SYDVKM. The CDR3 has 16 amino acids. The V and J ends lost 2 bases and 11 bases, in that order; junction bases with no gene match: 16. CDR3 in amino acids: CASSLAGGTPRGEQYF. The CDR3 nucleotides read TGTGCCAGCAGTTTAGCGGGGGGAACCCCCCGTGGGGAGCAGTACTTC.

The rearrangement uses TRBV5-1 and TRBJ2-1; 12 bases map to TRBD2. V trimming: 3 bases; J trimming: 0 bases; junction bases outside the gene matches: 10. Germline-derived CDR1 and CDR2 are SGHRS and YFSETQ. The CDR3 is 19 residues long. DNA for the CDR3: TGCGCCAGCAGCTCACTACTAGCGGGGGGTTCCAGCTCCTACAATGAGCAGTTCTTC. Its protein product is CASSSLLAGGSSSYNEQFF.

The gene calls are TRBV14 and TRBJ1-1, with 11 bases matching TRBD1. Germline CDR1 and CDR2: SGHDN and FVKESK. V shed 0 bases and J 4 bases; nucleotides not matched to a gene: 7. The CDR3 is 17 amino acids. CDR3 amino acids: CASSQERSGTGGTEAFF. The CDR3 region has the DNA TGTGCCAGCAGCCAAGAACGGTCCGGGACAGGGGGCACTGAAGCTTTCTTT. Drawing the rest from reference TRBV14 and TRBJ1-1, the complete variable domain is EAGVTQFPSHSVIEKGQTVTLRCDPISGHDNLYWYRRVMGKEIKFLLHFVKESKQDESGMPNNRFLAERTGGTYSTLKVQPAELEDSGVYFCASSQERSGTGGTEAFFGQGTRLTVV.

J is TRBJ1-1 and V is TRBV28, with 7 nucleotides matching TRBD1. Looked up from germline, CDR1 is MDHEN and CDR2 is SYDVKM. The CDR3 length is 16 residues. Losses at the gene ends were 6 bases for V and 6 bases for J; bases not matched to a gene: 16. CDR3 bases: TGTGCCAGCAGCCCTACATCAGGGGGTTTGCGTTCTGAAGCTTTCTTT. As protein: CASSPTSGGLRSEAFF. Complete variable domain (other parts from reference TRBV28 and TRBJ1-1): DVKVTQSSRYLVKRTGEKVFLECVQDMDHENMFWYRQDPGLGLRLIYFSYDVKMKEKGDIPEGYSVSREKKERFSLILESASTNQTSMYLCASSPTSGGLRSEAFFGQGTRLTVV.

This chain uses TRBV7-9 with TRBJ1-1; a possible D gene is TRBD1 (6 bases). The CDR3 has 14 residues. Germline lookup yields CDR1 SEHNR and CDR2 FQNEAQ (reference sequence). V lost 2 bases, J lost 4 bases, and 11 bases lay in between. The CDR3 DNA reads TGTGCCAGCAGCTTATTTGGGGGCGGCACTGAAGCTTTCTTT. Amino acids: CASSLFGGGTEAFF.

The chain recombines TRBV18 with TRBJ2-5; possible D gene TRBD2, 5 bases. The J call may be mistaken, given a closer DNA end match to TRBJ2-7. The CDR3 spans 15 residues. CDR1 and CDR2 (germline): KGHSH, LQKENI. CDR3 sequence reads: CASSPSSAGENEQYF. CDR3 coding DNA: TGTGCCAGCTCACCCTCGTCGGCGGGCGAGAACGAGCAGTACTTC.

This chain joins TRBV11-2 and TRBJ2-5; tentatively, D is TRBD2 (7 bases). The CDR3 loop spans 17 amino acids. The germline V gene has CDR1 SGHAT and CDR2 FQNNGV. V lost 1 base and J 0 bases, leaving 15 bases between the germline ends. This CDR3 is CASSLAPAGAYQETQYF. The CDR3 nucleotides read TGTGCCAGCAGCTTAGCCCCCGCGGGGGCGTACCAAGAGACCCAGTACTTC.

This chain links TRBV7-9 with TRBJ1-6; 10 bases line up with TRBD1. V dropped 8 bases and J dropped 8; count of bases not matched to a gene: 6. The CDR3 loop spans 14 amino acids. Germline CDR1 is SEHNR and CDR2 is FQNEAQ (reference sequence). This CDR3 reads CASEVGQGYSPLHF. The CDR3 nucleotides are TGTGCCAGCGAGGTGGGACAGGGGTATTCACCCCTCCACTTT.

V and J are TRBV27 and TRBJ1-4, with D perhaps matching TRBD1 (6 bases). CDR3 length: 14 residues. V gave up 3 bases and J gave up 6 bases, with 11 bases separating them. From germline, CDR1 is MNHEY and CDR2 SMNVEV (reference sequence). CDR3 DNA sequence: TGTGCCAGCAGTTTGTGGGGGACACATGAAAAACTGTTTTTT. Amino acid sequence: CASSLWGTHEKLFF.

The CDR3 DNA reads TGTGCCAGCAGTGGGCAGGGGGATCGGGCTTTCTTT. This sequence encodes CASSGQGDRAFF. The rearrangement joins TRBV2 to TRBJ1-1, with 7 bases that match TRBD1. Germline V gene sequence: CDR1 SNHLY, CDR2 FYNNEI. J was trimmed by 11 bases and V by 4 bases; bases with no gene match: 7. The CDR3 extends over 12 amino acids.